Listed here are 20 T cell receptor beta chains from one sample, sequenced in a study of T-cell reconstitution after alpha-beta-depleted transplantation in children. Researchers prepared the TCRbeta library using unique molecular identifiers, the study reports. TCRdb passed the PCR reads through MiXCR, listing each CDR3 protein once. The repertoire consists of 210,000 or so distinct CDR3 sequences, with around 9.5% occurring once and the leading ten covering roughly 6.2%. The sample was PBMCs from the stem cell graft donor, taken from the stem cell graft. The receptors come from a human donor who donated a stem cell graft to a child with acute lymphoblastic leukemia.

This clonotype came up a few times. J is TRBJ2-7 and V is TRBV27, with D hard to call. The CDR3 consists of 12 residues. Trimming left V 5 bases short and J 6 bases short, with 11 bases between. Germline V gene lookup returns CDR1 MNHEY and CDR2 SMNVEV (reference sequence). The CDR3 sequence is CASSPGRGEQYF. The CDR3 DNA sequence: TGTGCCAGCAGTCCCGGACGAGGCGAGCAGTACTTC.

The V gene is TRBV27, the J gene TRBJ1-1; 11 positions match TRBD1. V dropped 5 bases and J dropped 6; count of bases not matched to a gene: 14. CDR1 and CDR2 (germline): MNHEY, SMNVEV (reference sequence). This CDR3 contains 17 residues. For the CDR3, the DNA is TGTGCCAGCAGTCTCGGGACAGGGGGACCCGATCTCCCTGAAGCTTTCTTT. Its protein product is CASSLGTGGPDLPEAFF.

This clonotype was found many times. The chain combines TRBV3-1 with TRBJ2-1; D is perhaps TRBD2 (6 bases). CDR3 size: 13 residues. Germline V gene data show CDR1 as LGHDT and CDR2 as YNNKEL (reference sequence). Deletions cut 6 bases from V and 5 bases from J, with 11 bases between. The CDR3 loop reads CASSPTSNNEQFF. The CDR3 bases are TGTGCCAGCAGTCCAACTAGCAACAATGAGCAGTTCTTC.

The V and J genes are TRBV7-9 and TRBJ2-7; 10 bases fit TRBD1. This CDR3 region has 14 residues. The ends lost 5 bases at V and 5 bases at J; junction bases unmatched: 6. The V gene's germline CDR1 is SEHNR and CDR2 FQNEAQ (reference sequence). CDR3 sequence (DNA): TGTGCCAGCAGCGCACGACAGGGGGCAGACGAGCAGTACTTC. Amino acid sequence: CASSARQGADEQYF.

The V gene is TRBV7-9, the J gene TRBJ1-1, with D hard to call. V lost 5 bases and J lost 11, with 18 bases in between. CDR3 length equals 13 residues. Germline CDR1 SEHNR, CDR2 FQNEAQ (reference sequence). Here the CDR3 reads CASSLGLLGDAFF. As DNA, the CDR3 is TGTGCCAGCAGCCTCGGACTGCTTGGAGACGCTTTCTTT.

This clonotype has more than one count but fewer than ten. The chain has TRBV10-3 and TRBJ2-7; TRBD1 aligns across 7 bases. The CDR3 has 16 amino acids. With V trimmed by 2 bases and J by 2 bases, 9 bases remained unmatched. The germline CDR1 and CDR2 sequences are ENHRY and SYGVKD. Here the CDR3 reads CAISETTGRFTYEQYF. The CDR3 coding sequence is TGTGCCATCAGTGAGACGACAGGGCGCTTCACCTACGAGCAGTACTTC.

At least ten counts were recorded for this clonotype. The chain carries TRBV12-3 or TRBV12-4 and TRBJ2-5, with a weak D call TRBD2 (5 bases). V was clipped by 5 bases and J by 4 bases, with 14 bases between them. The CDR3 is made up of 14 amino acids. The CDR3 coding sequence is TGTGCCAGCAGTCCCAATCTAGCCGGAGAGACCCAGTACTTC. Amino acids: CASSPNLAGETQYF.

This sequence joins TRBV6-2 or TRBV6-3 and TRBJ2-1, with D maybe TRBD1 (7 bases). There are 17 residues in the CDR3. The V gene's germline CDR1 is MNHEY and CDR2 SVGEGT. The V end was cut by 6 bases, the J end by 5 bases, with 23 bases between. The DNA of the CDR3 is TGTGCCAGCAGCCCAACAGGAAGGACAGGAGGGAACAATGAGCAGTTCTTC. Protein product: CASSPTGRTGGNNEQFF.

The chain carries TRBV18 and TRBJ2-7; TRBD2 aligns across 9 bases. Germline V gene data show CDR1 as KGHSH and CDR2 as LQKENI. V was clipped by 6 bases and J by 3 bases; unmatched bases: 9. This CDR3 region has 15 residues. The CDR3 spells CASSQGLAELYEQYF. CDR3 coding DNA: TGTGCCAGCTCCCAGGGACTAGCAGAACTCTACGAGCAGTACTTC. Full variable domain (rest looked up from reference TRBV18 and TRBJ2-7): NAGVMQNPRHLVRRRGQEARLRCSPMKGHSHVYWYRQLPEEGLKFMVYLQKENIIDESGMPKERFSAEFPKEGPSILRIQQVVRGDSAAYFCASSQGLAELYEQYFGPGTRLTVT.

The chain combines TRBV5-1 with TRBJ2-4; maybe TRBD2 (7 bases). Germline V gives CDR1 SGHRS, CDR2 YFSETQ. The CDR3 runs to 13 residues. V was shortened by 5 bases and J by 9 bases, with 15 bases between the two germline ends. Here the CDR3 DNA reads TGCGCCAGCAGAGACGAGGGGGGGGGCATTCAGTACTTC. Translated: CASRDEGGGIQYF.

The chain carries TRBV2 and TRBJ2-3; the match to TRBD2 covers 9 bases. Germline lookup yields CDR1 SNHLY and CDR2 FYNNEI. The ends lost 4 bases at V and 4 bases at J; junction bases unmatched: 0. The CDR3 covers 13 residues. CDR3 coding DNA: TGTGCCAGCAGTGGCGGGGGGGCAGATACGCAGTATTTT. It specifies CASSGGGADTQYF.

This chain links TRBV20-1 with TRBJ2-1, with D possibly called TRBD1 or TRBD2 (6 bases each). CDR1 DFQATT and CDR2 SNEGSKA come from the germline V gene (reference sequence). This CDR3 has 16 amino acids. Deletions cut 7 bases from V and 1 base from J, with 20 bases between. CDR3 sequence (DNA): TGCAGTGTCCCTAGGGGGGCCTCCGGGTCCTACAATGAGCAGTTCTTC. It yields the protein CSVPRGASGSYNEQFF.

This clonotype was seen ten or more times. The gene calls are TRBV5-1 and TRBJ2-2, with 10 bases aligning to TRBD2. Germline CDR1 reads SGHRS; CDR2 reads YFSETQ. The CDR3 extends over 16 amino acids. J was trimmed by 4 bases and V by 7 bases; bases with no gene match: 10. CDR3 region: CASLTGTSGVTGELFF. For the CDR3, the DNA is TGCGCCAGCCTAACCGGCACTAGCGGGGTCACCGGGGAGCTGTTTTTT.

A few counts support this clonotype. The chain links TRBV5-1 to TRBJ2-4; D not resolved. The CDR3 has 14 amino acids. V was trimmed by 2 bases and J by 5 bases, leaving 11 bases between them. Germline V gene sequence: CDR1 SGHRS, CDR2 YFSETQ. CDR3 sequence: CASSLGSVENIQYF. CDR3 DNA: TGCGCCAGCAGCTTAGGGTCGGTTGAAAACATTCAGTACTTC.

The table lists this clonotype with a few counts. J is TRBJ2-4 and V is TRBV5-1; unclear D gene. The CDR3 sequence is 16 residues long. The V end was cut by 1 base, the J end by 5 bases, with 16 bases between. The V gene's germline CDR1 is SGHRS and CDR2 YFSETQ. CDR3 loop: CASSLFGLDGENIQYF. The CDR3, as DNA: TGCGCCAGCAGCTTGTTTGGCCTGGACGGAGAAAACATTCAGTACTTC. Complete variable domain (other parts from reference TRBV5-1 and TRBJ2-4): KAGVTQTPRYLIKTRGQQVTLSCSPISGHRSVSWYQQTPGQGLQFLFEYFSETQRNKGNFPGRFSGRQFSNSRSEMNVSTLELGDSALYLCASSLFGLDGENIQYFGAGTRLSVL.

In its sample, this clonotype was seen many times. This rearrangement joins TRBV5-5 to TRBJ2-2; TRBD1 matches at 10 bases. Looked up from germline, CDR1 is SGHKS and CDR2 is YYEKEE (reference sequence). The V segment lost 1 base and the J segment 3 bases; nucleotides outside the gene matches: 3. The CDR3 covers 16 residues. CDR3 coding DNA: TGTGCCAGCAGCTTGCGACAGGGGGCCGACACCGGGGAGCTGTTTTTT. It is translated as CASSLRQGADTGELFF.

The chain recombines TRBV20-1 with TRBJ1-2, with D possibly TRBD1 on 6 matching bases. This CDR3 has 13 amino acids. Trimming took off 3 bases at V and 3 bases at J, with 11 bases between the two ends. CDR1 and CDR2 (germline): DFQATT, SNEGSKA (reference sequence). The CDR3 spells CSARGGLDYGYTF. CDR3 in DNA: TGCAGTGCTAGGGGGGGCCTTGACTATGGCTACACCTTC.

J is TRBJ1-5 and V is TRBV30; 7 bases line up with TRBD1. The germline V gene has CDR1 GTSNPN and CDR2 SVGIG (reference sequence). This CDR3 contains 13 residues. J was trimmed by 3 bases and V by 7 bases; bases with no gene match: 6. CDR3 DNA sequence: TGTGCCTCAGGAGGGGGCGACAATCAGCCCCAGCATTTT. This translates into CASGGGDNQPQHF.

The chain links TRBV7-9 to TRBJ2-5; tentatively, D is TRBD2 (6 bases). Trimming cost V 5 bases and J 3 bases, with 16 bases left between them. Germline lookup yields CDR1 SEHNR and CDR2 FQNEAQ (reference sequence). This CDR3 is built from 15 residues. The CDR3 loop is CASSGPTRIEETQYF. DNA for the CDR3: TGTGCCAGCAGCGGCCCGACTAGAATAGAAGAGACCCAGTACTTC.

This clonotype appeared a few times. This chain connects TRBV27 to TRBJ2-7, with unresolved D. The CDR3 is made up of 12 amino acids. Trimming pared 4 bases from V and 10 bases from J, leaving 14 bases between. Per germline, CDR1 MNHEY and CDR2 SMNVEV (reference sequence). The CDR3 nucleotides read TGTGCCAGCAGTTCCCCCGGACGGTTCCAGTACTTC. Translation gives CASSSPGRFQYF.